This T cell receptor (beta chain) was identified during a study of cytomegalovirus exposure and HLA in healthy donors. General study points: Solely CMV serostatus was available to characterize immune exposure. HLA alleles showed associations with about 15,000 TCR beta sequences in a later analysis, at a 0.05 false discovery rate. Sequence variants that were highly shared formed a cluster that was likely a sequencing artifact.

Germline V gives CDR1 MNHEY, CDR2 SMNVEV (reference sequence). V was pared by 6 bases and J by 5 bases, with 10 bases between. CDR3 length equals 12 residues. As regards this clone: What it recognizes is unknown.

The PCR ran on 60 Vbeta and 13 Jbeta primers. Libraries were prepared by immunoSEQ multiplex PCR; TCRdb keeps only in-frame clonotypes and omits some of them. Among about 110,000 clones, around 70% were seen once, and the ten largest hold around 5%. This receptor was taken from a man aged 30-40 years in good health and CMV-seropositive. The V gene is TRBV27, the J gene TRBJ2-5; D not certain. The material sequenced was PBMCs. In DNA, the CDR3 is TGTGCCAGCAGGTCCGCCCGGGAGACCCAGTACTTC. Translating it yields CASRSARETQYF.